Listed below are T cell receptor beta chains from one sample, sequenced in a study of T cell responses to AZD1222 COVID-19 vaccine. TCRdb keeps only in-frame clones here, not all; method: immunoSEQ multiplex PCR. Of roughly 100,000 clones listed, about 90% are singletons. Sequencing was performed on peripheral blood, taken on day 0 of AZD1222 vaccination. The origin of the receptors is an adult in good health. CDR3s include the opening cysteine and the closing phenylalanine or tryptophan. Each record gives: J gene, V gene, clone size, D gene, CDR3 DNA, CDR3 protein. The D gene is left open where the match is weak. The size of a clone is reported for some rows only, either as once, few or many, or as a class for expanded clones.

j_call: TRBJ1-5
v_call: TRBV5-6
clone_size: .
d_call: .
cdr3_nt: TGTGCCAGCAGCTTGTGGGGCCGCCTAATCAATCAGCCCCAGCATTTT
cdr3_aa: CASSLWGRLINQPQHF

j_call: TRBJ2-1
v_call: TRBV18
clone_size: .
d_call: TRBD1
cdr3_nt: TGTGCCAGCTCACCCGGGACAGGGCCTTTGGAGCAGTTCTTC
cdr3_aa: CASSPGTGPLEQFF

j_call: TRBJ1-2
v_call: TRBV14
clone_size: .
d_call: .
cdr3_nt: TGTGCCAGCAGCCAAGGGGGGTATGGCTACACCTTC
cdr3_aa: CASSQGGYGYTF

j_call: TRBJ1-4
v_call: TRBV3-1/TRBV3-2
clone_size: .
d_call: .
cdr3_nt: TGTGCCAGCAGCCCATACACAGGGATCGGGGAAAAACTGTTTTTT
cdr3_aa: CASSPYTGIGEKLFF

j_call: TRBJ1-2
v_call: TRBV20-1
clone_size: .
d_call: .
cdr3_nt: TGCAGTGCTAGTGGATATAACTATGGCTACACCTTC
cdr3_aa: CSASGYNYGYTF

j_call: TRBJ1-3
v_call: TRBV5-4
clone_size: .
d_call: .
cdr3_nt: TGTGCCAGCAGCTTGTGGGGCTCTGGAAACACCATATATTTT
cdr3_aa: CASSLWGSGNTIYF

j_call: TRBJ1-6
v_call: TRBV28
clone_size: .
d_call: .
cdr3_nt: TGTGCCAGCAGTTCCCCTGTGGCGGGGAATTCACCCCTCCACTTT
cdr3_aa: CASSSPVAGNSPLHF

j_call: TRBJ2-1
v_call: TRBV3-1/TRBV3-2
clone_size: .
d_call: .
cdr3_nt: TGTGCCAGCACCGCCGGGGCGGGGCTCCGCTCCTACAATGAGCAGTTCTTC
cdr3_aa: CASTAGAGLRSYNEQFF

j_call: TRBJ1-1
v_call: TRBV7-9
clone_size: once
d_call: .
cdr3_nt: TGTGCCAGCAGCCATGACAGAGCCACTGAAGCTTTCTTT
cdr3_aa: CASSHDRATEAFF

j_call: TRBJ1-6
v_call: TRBV27
clone_size: .
d_call: .
cdr3_nt: TGTGCCAGCAGTTTATTTTCCGGGAGTGGAAAGTCACCCCTCCACTTT
cdr3_aa: CASSLFSGSGKSPLHF

j_call: TRBJ1-5
v_call: TRBV29-1
clone_size: once
d_call: TRBD1
cdr3_nt: TGCAGCGTTGCTGAAGCACAGGGGAATCAGCCCCAGCATTTT
cdr3_aa: CSVAEAQGNQPQHF

j_call: TRBJ1-4
v_call: TRBV28
clone_size: .
d_call: TRBD1
cdr3_nt: TGTGCCACGGGGACAGGGGGTGAAGAAAAACTGTTTTTT
cdr3_aa: CATGTGGEEKLFF

j_call: TRBJ1-1
v_call: TRBV12-3/TRBV12-4
clone_size: few
d_call: .
cdr3_nt: TGTGCCAGCAGTTTAGGGCCGGGATACCGATTT
cdr3_aa: CASSLGPGYRF

j_call: TRBJ2-3
v_call: TRBV11-1
clone_size: few
d_call: .
cdr3_nt: TGTGCCAGCAGCTTAGGACGACAAAACACAGATACGCAGTATTTT
cdr3_aa: CASSLGRQNTDTQYF

j_call: TRBJ1-2
v_call: TRBV29-1
clone_size: .
d_call: .
cdr3_nt: TGCAGCGTAATGACAGAACCCGTTGTGGGCTACACCTTC
cdr3_aa: CSVMTEPVVGYTF

j_call: TRBJ1-5
v_call: TRBV19
clone_size: .
d_call: .
cdr3_nt: TGTGCCAGTAGCCCACGGGGAGGGCGTCTCCCTCAGCCCCAGCATTTT
cdr3_aa: CASSPRGGRLPQPQHF

j_call: TRBJ1-2
v_call: TRBV11-2
clone_size: .
d_call: .
cdr3_nt: TGTGCCAGCAGCTTTGACAGATCCTATGGCTACACCTTC
cdr3_aa: CASSFDRSYGYTF

j_call: TRBJ2-7
v_call: TRBV7-9
clone_size: .
d_call: .
cdr3_nt: TGTGCCAGCAGCTTAGTCGGGCAAAACTACGAGCAGTACTTC
cdr3_aa: CASSLVGQNYEQYF

j_call: TRBJ1-2
v_call: TRBV2
clone_size: .
d_call: .
cdr3_nt: TGTGCCAGCAGTGCAGGGTTACCCCCCGTAACCTTC
cdr3_aa: CASSAGLPPVTF

j_call: TRBJ1-2
v_call: TRBV4-2
clone_size: .
d_call: .
cdr3_nt: TGTGCCAGCAGCCAAGATACGGGAGGCAGGCCTTCCTTC
cdr3_aa: CASSQDTGGRPSF

j_call: TRBJ1-5
v_call: TRBV5-6
clone_size: once
d_call: .
cdr3_nt: TGTGCCAGCAGCTTGCTTCAGGGGAGTCAGCCCCAGCATTTT
cdr3_aa: CASSLLQGSQPQHF

j_call: TRBJ1-1
v_call: TRBV9
clone_size: .
d_call: .
cdr3_nt: TGTGCCAGCAGCGTAACAGGGACTGAGACTGAAGCTTTCTTT
cdr3_aa: CASSVTGTETEAFF

j_call: TRBJ2-3
v_call: TRBV11-3
clone_size: .
d_call: .
cdr3_nt: TGTGCCAGCAGCCCCGGGACCCTCACAGATACGCAGTATTTT
cdr3_aa: CASSPGTLTDTQYF

j_call: TRBJ1-1
v_call: TRBV5-1
clone_size: .
d_call: .
cdr3_nt: TGCGCCAGCAGGCGTTGGGGGCAGGGAATCTTCTGGGGGAACACTGAAGCTTTCTTT
cdr3_aa: CASRRWGQGIFWGNTEAFF

j_call: TRBJ2-7
v_call: TRBV15
clone_size: .
d_call: .
cdr3_nt: TGTGCCACCAGCAGAGATCAGGGCAGGGGATCCTACGAGCAGTACTTC
cdr3_aa: CATSRDQGRGSYEQYF

j_call: TRBJ2-1
v_call: TRBV12-5
clone_size: .
d_call: TRBD2
cdr3_nt: TGTGCTAGTGGCCGCAGCGGGGGGGCCGGTTTTGAGTTCTTC
cdr3_aa: CASGRSGGAGFEFF

j_call: TRBJ1-2
v_call: TRBV5-1
clone_size: .
d_call: TRBD1
cdr3_nt: TGCGCCAGCAGCCTAACAGGGGGGTCTGGCTACACCTTC
cdr3_aa: CASSLTGGSGYTF

j_call: TRBJ2-3
v_call: TRBV28
clone_size: .
d_call: TRBD2
cdr3_nt: TGTGCCAGCAGTTTGGGACTAGCGGGGGGGGAAGATACGCAGTATTTT
cdr3_aa: CASSLGLAGGEDTQYF

j_call: TRBJ1-3
v_call: TRBV30
clone_size: .
d_call: .
cdr3_nt: TGTGCCTGGAACTTTCGTGCCTCTGGAAACACCATATATTTT
cdr3_aa: CAWNFRASGNTIYF

j_call: TRBJ1-6
v_call: TRBV7-9
clone_size: .
d_call: .
cdr3_nt: TGTGCCAGCAAACCTACTAATAATTCACCCCTCCACTTT
cdr3_aa: CASKPTNNSPLHF

j_call: TRBJ1-1
v_call: TRBV6-6
clone_size: .
d_call: .
cdr3_nt: TGTGCCAGCAGTCCGGCAGGATGGAACACTGAAGCTTTCTTT
cdr3_aa: CASSPAGWNTEAFF

j_call: TRBJ1-1
v_call: TRBV5-3
clone_size: .
d_call: TRBD1
cdr3_nt: TGTGCCAGAAGCTGCCCGGACAGGGAGCGGCGTGCTTTCTTT
cdr3_aa: CARSCPDRERRAFF

j_call: TRBJ2-2
v_call: TRBV11-1
clone_size: .
d_call: .
cdr3_nt: TGTGCCAGCAGCTCACAGGCTTTGAGGGAGCTGTTTTTT
cdr3_aa: CASSSQALRELFF

j_call: TRBJ1-1
v_call: TRBV5-1
clone_size: .
d_call: TRBD1
cdr3_nt: TGCGCCAGCAGCTTGTCGACAGGGCCGAACACTGAAGCTTTCTTT
cdr3_aa: CASSLSTGPNTEAFF

j_call: TRBJ2-5
v_call: TRBV5-1
clone_size: .
d_call: TRBD2
cdr3_nt: TGCGCCAGCAGCTCAATAGCGGGGGGGATGGAGACCCAGTACTTC
cdr3_aa: CASSSIAGGMETQYF

j_call: TRBJ1-1
v_call: TRBV7-8
clone_size: .
d_call: .
cdr3_nt: TGTGCCAGCAGCTTAACGGCAGCTGAAGCTTTCTTT
cdr3_aa: CASSLTAAEAFF

j_call: TRBJ2-3
v_call: TRBV5-1
clone_size: .
d_call: TRBD2
cdr3_nt: TGCGCCAGCAGCTTGGAAGCGGGGGGCACAGATACGCAGTATTTT
cdr3_aa: CASSLEAGGTDTQYF

j_call: TRBJ1-6
v_call: TRBV6-5
clone_size: .
d_call: .
cdr3_nt: TGTGCCAGCACCTCCAGGAATTCACCCCTCCACTTT
cdr3_aa: CASTSRNSPLHF

j_call: TRBJ2-1
v_call: TRBV7-9
clone_size: .
d_call: .
cdr3_nt: TGTGCCAGCAGCTTAGTTAACAATGAGCAGTTCTTC
cdr3_aa: CASSLVNNEQFF

j_call: TRBJ2-7
v_call: TRBV30
clone_size: .
d_call: .
cdr3_nt: TGTGCCTGGAGTAACGGGGTGGACTACGAGCAGTACTTC
cdr3_aa: CAWSNGVDYEQYF

j_call: TRBJ2-2
v_call: TRBV16
clone_size: .
d_call: TRBD1
cdr3_nt: TGTGCCAGCAGCCACCGGACAGGGGGTGTCACCGGGGAGCTGTTTTTT
cdr3_aa: CASSHRTGGVTGELFF

j_call: TRBJ1-1
v_call: TRBV30
clone_size: .
d_call: .
cdr3_nt: TGTGCCTGGAGTCGGGACACCAACACTGAAGCTTTCTTT
cdr3_aa: CAWSRDTNTEAFF

j_call: TRBJ2-7
v_call: TRBV5-1
clone_size: .
d_call: TRBD2
cdr3_nt: TGCGCCAGCAGCCCTAACCCGACTAGCGGGGGACCCTACGAGCAGTACTTC
cdr3_aa: CASSPNPTSGGPYEQYF

j_call: TRBJ2-1
v_call: TRBV15
clone_size: .
d_call: TRBD1
cdr3_nt: TGTGCCACCAGCACTTCCGGGACAGCGCCCCATGAGCAGTTCTTC
cdr3_aa: CATSTSGTAPHEQFF

j_call: TRBJ2-1
v_call: TRBV10-3
clone_size: once
d_call: .
cdr3_nt: TGTGCCATCAGCAGACCTCCAGGTTTATACAATGAGCAGTTCTTC
cdr3_aa: CAISRPPGLYNEQFF

j_call: TRBJ2-5
v_call: TRBV12-3/TRBV12-4
clone_size: .
d_call: .
cdr3_nt: TGTGCCAGCAGTTTAGCGGAGACCCAGTACTTC
cdr3_aa: CASSLAETQYF

j_call: TRBJ1-6
v_call: TRBV9
clone_size: .
d_call: .
cdr3_nt: TGTGCCAGCAGCGTAGGGGGAGGGAGAGGTAATTCACCCCTCCACTTT
cdr3_aa: CASSVGGGRGNSPLHF

j_call: TRBJ2-2
v_call: TRBV4-3
clone_size: .
d_call: .
cdr3_nt: TGCGCCAGCAGGCCCGGACTTCCCGGGGCCGGGGAGCTGTTTTTT
cdr3_aa: CASRPGLPGAGELFF

j_call: TRBJ1-1
v_call: TRBV19
clone_size: .
d_call: .
cdr3_nt: TGTGCCAGTAACCCGCAGGGGAACACTGAAGCTTTCTTT
cdr3_aa: CASNPQGNTEAFF

j_call: TRBJ1-2
v_call: TRBV5-1
clone_size: .
d_call: TRBD1
cdr3_nt: TGCGCCAGCAGCTACCGGGACAGAACCTCTTATGGCTACACCTTC
cdr3_aa: CASSYRDRTSYGYTF

j_call: TRBJ2-7
v_call: TRBV7-9
clone_size: few
d_call: TRBD1
cdr3_nt: TGTGCCAGCAGACCAAGGACAGGGGCGGTCGACGAGCAGTACTTC
cdr3_aa: CASRPRTGAVDEQYF

j_call: TRBJ2-7
v_call: TRBV11-2
clone_size: .
d_call: .
cdr3_nt: TGTGCCAGCAGACACGGACAGTACGAGCAGTACTTC
cdr3_aa: CASRHGQYEQYF

j_call: TRBJ2-7
v_call: TRBV12-3/TRBV12-4
clone_size: few
d_call: .
cdr3_nt: TGTGCCAGCAGTTTACGGGACTACGAGCAGTACTTC
cdr3_aa: CASSLRDYEQYF

j_call: TRBJ2-7
v_call: TRBV12-5
clone_size: .
d_call: .
cdr3_nt: TGTGCTAGTGGTTTGTTGACCTACGAGCAGTACTTC
cdr3_aa: CASGLLTYEQYF